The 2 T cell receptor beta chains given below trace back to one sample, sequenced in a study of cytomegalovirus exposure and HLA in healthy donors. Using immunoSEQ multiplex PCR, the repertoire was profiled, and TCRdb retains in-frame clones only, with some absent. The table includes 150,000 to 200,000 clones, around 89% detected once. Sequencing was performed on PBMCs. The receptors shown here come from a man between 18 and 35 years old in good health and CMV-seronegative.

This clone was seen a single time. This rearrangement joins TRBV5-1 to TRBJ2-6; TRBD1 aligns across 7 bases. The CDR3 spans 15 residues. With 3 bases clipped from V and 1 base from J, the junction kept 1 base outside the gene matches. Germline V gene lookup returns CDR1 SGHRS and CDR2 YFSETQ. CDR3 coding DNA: TGCGCCAGCAGCTCACAGGGGTCTGGGGCCAACGTCCTGACTTTC. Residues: CASSSQGSGANVLTF.

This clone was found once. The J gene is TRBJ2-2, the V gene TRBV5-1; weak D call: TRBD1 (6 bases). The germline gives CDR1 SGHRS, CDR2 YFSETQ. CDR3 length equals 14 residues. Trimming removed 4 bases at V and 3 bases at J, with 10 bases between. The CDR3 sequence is CASSLRTDTGELFF. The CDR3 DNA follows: TGCGCCAGCAGCCTAAGGACAGACACCGGGGAGCTGTTTTTT.